This entry features one T cell receptor beta chain sequence. These data come from a study of T cell responses to AZD1222 COVID-19 vaccine. Trimming removed 4 bases from V and 3 bases from J, with 16 bases in between. Germline values: CDR1 LGHNA, CDR2 YNFKEQ. This CDR3 is built from 16 residues. The data were produced by immunoSEQ multiplex PCR, yet TCRdb's version contains in-frame clones alone and is incomplete. The data show some 150,000 clones, around nine tenths seen once. The gene calls are TRBV4-2 and TRBJ1-5; perhaps TRBD1 as D (6 bases). The material was peripheral blood, obtained 28 days after the second AZD1222 dose. The TCR comes from an adult who received the AZD1222 COVID-19 vaccine. The CDR3 spells CASSPELGALNQPQHF. For the CDR3, the DNA is TGTGCCAGCAGCCCGGAATTGGGGGCCCTCAATCAGCCCCAGCATTTT.